Listed here are 13 T cell receptor beta chains from one sample, sequenced in a study of cytomegalovirus exposure and HLA in healthy donors. Primers: 60 Vbeta forward and 13 Jbeta reverse. Assay used: immunoSEQ multiplex PCR; TCRdb lists only in-frame clones, some missing. The data contain under 200,000 clones, 80% to 85% of them singletons. Specimen: PBMCs. The source of these receptors is a man aged 18 to 30 in good health and CMV-seronegative.

V gene TRBV28 combines with J gene TRBJ2-5; TRBD2 might be the D (5 bases). V was pared by 3 bases and J by 2 bases, with 19 bases between. Germline CDR1 MDHEN, CDR2 SYDVKM. This CDR3 comprises 17 residues. CDR3 bases: TGTGCCAGCAGTTTTAGGATTAGGGCGGGCAAACAAGAGACCCAGTACTTC. Translating gives CASSFRIRAGKQETQYF.

The V call is TRBV6-5, the J call TRBJ2-7; TRBD2 aligns across 13 bases. Germline assignment: CDR1 MNHEY and CDR2 SVGAGI. Unmatched junction bases numbered 4, after V lost 6 bases and J lost 2 bases. This CDR3 has 15 amino acids. The CDR3 here is CASSRLAGGPYEQYF. The CDR3 DNA reads TGTGCCAGCAGCAGACTAGCGGGGGGCCCCTACGAGCAGTACTTC.

V is TRBV11-3 and J is TRBJ2-1; a possible D gene is TRBD1 (5 bases). Germline V gene sequence: CDR1 SGHNT, CDR2 YENEEA. V lost 5 bases, J lost 7 bases, and 9 bases lay in between. This CDR3 has 12 residues. The CDR3 DNA is TGTGCCAGCAGCCTGAGACAGAATGAGCAGTTCTTC. Its translation: CASSLRQNEQFF.

This clone was seen just once. This chain uses TRBV6-6 with TRBJ2-5; TRBD2 is a possible D gene (6 bases). The CDR3 length is 13 residues. From germline, CDR1 is MNHNY and CDR2 SVGAGI (reference sequence). Trimming stripped 8 bases from V and 4 bases from J, with 14 bases between. The CDR3 bases are TGTGCCAGCGGATCCCCGGGGGTAGAGACCCAGTACTTC. This codes for CASGSPGVETQYF.

The chain combines TRBV5-4 with TRBJ2-6; the D is unclear. Germline V gene data show CDR1 as SGHNT and CDR2 as YYREEE (reference sequence). CDR3 length equals 14 residues. Trimming cost V 4 bases and J 2 bases, with 7 bases left between them. DNA of the CDR3: TGTGCCAGCAGCACAGAAGCTGGGGCCAACGTCCTGACTTTC. Translation gives CASSTEAGANVLTF.

This sequence joins TRBV7-2 and TRBJ1-5; tentatively, D is TRBD1 (6 bases). Germline CDR1 and CDR2: SGHTA and FQGNSA. The V gene lost 5 bases and the J gene lost 2 bases, with 19 bases spanning the gap. The CDR3 sequence is 17 residues long. This CDR3 reads CASSVAGAGGGNQPQHF. For the CDR3, the DNA is TGTGCCAGCAGCGTTGCGGGGGCCGGAGGGGGCAATCAGCCCCAGCATTTT.

This clone came up once. This sequence joins TRBV27 and TRBJ2-5; TRBD2 aligns across 9 bases. V was pared by 7 bases and J by 5 bases, with 11 bases of the junction left unmatched. Looked up from germline, CDR1 is MNHEY and CDR2 is SMNVEV (reference sequence). The CDR3 consists of 15 residues. The CDR3 DNA reads as TGTGCCAGCACTTCCTTAGCGGGAGTAGGGGAGACCCAGTACTTC. Amino acid sequence: CASTSLAGVGETQYF.

In DNA form, the CDR3 reads TGTGCCAGCAGCCCCTCTAGCGGACCCGAGCAGTTCTTC. Its translation is CASSPSSGPEQFF. The chain uses TRBV7-9 and TRBJ2-1, with 7 bases matching TRBD2. Germline CDR1 SEHNR, CDR2 FQNEAQ (reference sequence). Trimming at V came to 5 bases and at J to 10 bases, leaving 8 bases not matched to a gene. The CDR3 has 13 amino acids.

V is TRBV9 and J is TRBJ1-1; D unresolved. CDR3 length: 14 residues. V was clipped by 0 bases and J by 0 bases, with 6 bases between them. Germline loops: CDR1 SGDLS, CDR2 YYNGEE. The CDR3 DNA is TGTGCCAGCAGCGTAGCAAGCATGAACACTGAAGCTTTCTTT. This gives the protein CASSVASMNTEAFF.

This clone showed up just once. The gene calls are TRBV27 and TRBJ2-7, with D possibly being TRBD1 (5 bases). V gave up 0 bases and J gave up 13 bases, with 19 bases separating them. CDR1 and CDR2 (germline): MNHEY, SMNVEV (reference sequence). The CDR3 spans 14 residues. The CDR3 spells CASSLSPPREGLYF. The DNA for the CDR3 is TGTGCCAGCAGTTTATCTCCCCCCAGGGAAGGGCTTTACTTC.

This chain uses TRBV29-1 with TRBJ2-7; tentatively, D is TRBD2 (6 bases). Looked up from germline, CDR1 is SQVTM and CDR2 is ANQGSEA. The CDR3 sequence is 19 residues long. Trimming took 7 bases from V and 7 from J, leaving 38 bases between them. In DNA, the CDR3 is TGCAGCGCAGTTGTTGGCGCTTCCGGGGGACGATCTACGACTTTAGAGCAGTACTTC. Its protein is CSAVVGASGGRSTTLEQYF.

A single count supports this clone. This chain joins TRBV5-6 and TRBJ2-7, with TRBD1 matching over 7 bases. The germline V gene has CDR1 SGHDT and CDR2 YYEEEE. After removal of 2 bases from V and 0 bases from J, the junction contained 8 bases not matched to a gene. The CDR3 runs to 16 residues. CDR3 coding DNA: TGTGCCAGCAGCTTACGACAGGGCGTCGGCTCCTACGAGCAGTACTTC. Amino acids: CASSLRQGVGSYEQYF.

This rearrangement joins TRBV10-3 to TRBJ1-3, with a possible D match to TRBD1 (6 bases). Germline loops: CDR1 ENHRY, CDR2 SYGVKD. This CDR3 is built from 16 residues. Deletions cut 3 bases from V and 4 bases from J, with 16 bases between. Here the CDR3 DNA reads TGTGCCATCAGTGATAGTAAGGGACAAAGAGGAAACACCATATATTTT. Translated, it gives CAISDSKGQRGNTIYF.